These 21 T cell receptor beta chains were all obtained from the same sample, sequenced in a study of cytomegalovirus exposure and HLA in healthy donors. Primers: 60 Vbeta forward and 13 Jbeta reverse. TCRdb's copy holds only in-frame clones and misses some; the assay was immunoSEQ multiplex PCR. This table holds 100,000 or so clones, roughly 80% found once. The source material was PBMCs. These receptors were taken from a man under 40 in good health and CMV-seropositive.

This clone was counted a few times. The gene calls are TRBV7-9 and TRBJ2-3; TRBD1 matches at 8 bases. CDR3 length equals 17 residues. Germline lookup yields CDR1 SEHNR and CDR2 FQNEAQ (reference sequence). Germline trimming cut 4 bases from V and 6 bases from J; bases unmatched to any gene: 15. CDR3 loop: CASSSGAWTGPGDTQYF. The CDR3 DNA sequence: TGTGCCAGCAGCTCCGGAGCTTGGACAGGGCCAGGGGATACGCAGTATTTT.

This rearrangement joins TRBV18 to TRBJ2-5; 9 bases fit TRBD1. V shed 3 bases, J shed 2 bases, and the junction held 10 bases outside the gene matches. The CDR3 extends over 17 amino acids. Germline CDR1 KGHSH, CDR2 LQKENI. The CDR3 DNA reads TGTGCCAGCTCACCGGGACAGGGTCGCCTGAAACAAGAGACCCAGTACTTC. Amino acid sequence: CASSPGQGRLKQETQYF.

The rearrangement uses TRBV19 and TRBJ1-5; D gene ambiguous. The CDR3 runs to 15 residues. Trimming removed 1 base at V and 6 bases at J, with 13 bases between. In germline, CDR1 is LNHDA, CDR2 SQIVND (reference sequence). The CDR3 reads CASSIGAGKGQPQHF. The CDR3 DNA is TGTGCCAGTAGTATAGGAGCAGGTAAAGGTCAGCCCCAGCATTTT.

This chain links TRBV4-1 with TRBJ2-1, with 15 positions matching TRBD2. This CDR3 spans 16 amino acids. CDR1 and CDR2 from the germline V gene are MGHRA and YSYEKL. The J segment lost 6 bases and the V segment lost 1 base, leaving 1 base of the junction unmatched. CDR3 sequence: CASSQGGLAGGNEQFF. CDR3 nucleotides: TGCGCCAGCAGCCAAGGGGGACTAGCGGGGGGCAATGAGCAGTTCTTC.

This clone was seen a few times. V is TRBV5-8 and J is TRBJ2-7; possibly TRBD2 for D (6 bases). CDR3 length: 12 residues. The germline V and J ends were trimmed by 5 bases and 6 bases, with 12 bases remaining between them. The germline gives CDR1 SGHTS, CDR2 YDEGEE. The CDR3 nucleotides read TGTGCCAGCAGACTCCCCGGGAGCGAGCAGTACTTC. Translating gives CASRLPGSEQYF.

Concerning this clone itself: This sample includes further DNA sequences coding for the same CDR3. The V and J genes are TRBV5-1 and TRBJ2-5, with 11 bases fitting TRBD2. Germline CDR1 and CDR2: SGHRS and YFSETQ. The CDR3 length is 15 residues. V shed 0 bases and J 5 bases; nucleotides not matched to a gene: 3. CDR3 sequence (DNA): TGCGCCAGCAGCTTGGGGCTAGCGGGGGGCGAGACCCAGTACTTC. This translates into CASSLGLAGGETQYF.

The chain employs TRBV19 and TRBJ1-2; TRBD1 agrees at 7 bases. J was trimmed by 5 bases and V by 8 bases; bases with no gene match: 5. The CDR3 runs 12 residues. Looked up from germline, CDR1 is LNHDA and CDR2 is SQIVND (reference sequence). The CDR3 DNA sequence: TGTGCCAGTGCGGACAGGTCTTATGGCTACACCTTC. It translates to CASADRSYGYTF.

The chain uses TRBV5-6 and TRBJ1-1; TRBD1 might be the D (5 bases). Between the trimmed V and J ends, which lost 0 bases and 3 bases, there was a span of 9 bases. Per the germline V gene, CDR1 is SGHDT and CDR2 is YYEEEE. The CDR3 loop spans 14 amino acids. Here the CDR3 reads CASSLVREDTEAFF. The CDR3 bases are TGTGCCAGCAGCTTGGTCAGGGAGGACACTGAAGCTTTCTTT.

The chain combines TRBV29-1 with TRBJ2-7; 7 bases line up with TRBD1. The CDR3 runs to 12 residues. Germline V gene data show CDR1 as SQVTM and CDR2 as ANQGSEA. J lost 6 bases, V lost 7 bases, and 9 bases had no gene match. In DNA form, the CDR3 reads TGCAGCGCGGCCACAGGGGACAGCGAGCAGTACTTC. Protein sequence: CSAATGDSEQYF.

This chain links TRBV2 with TRBJ2-7, with 16 bases lining up with TRBD2. The CDR3 spans 15 residues. Germline V gene sequence: CDR1 SNHLY, CDR2 FYNNEI. J gave up 2 bases and V 6 bases, and 1 base lay outside the gene matches. The CDR3 nucleotides read TGTGCCAGCAGGGGGACTAGCGGGGGGGCCTACGAGCAGTACTTC. This translates into CASRGTSGGAYEQYF.

The J gene is TRBJ2-1, the V gene TRBV19; 7 nucleotides align to TRBD1. The trim removed 6 bases at V and 8 bases at J, leaving 13 bases unmatched. This CDR3 is built from 15 residues. Germline V gene lookup returns CDR1 LNHDA and CDR2 SQIVND (reference sequence). CDR3 in amino acids: CASSLTSAGGDEQFF. The CDR3 bases are TGTGCCAGTAGCCTCACATCGGCAGGGGGTGATGAGCAGTTCTTC.

This clone has a single count. The V call is TRBV5-1, the J call TRBJ2-5; TRBD2 matches at 10 bases. Losses at the gene ends were 4 bases for V and 2 bases for J; bases not matched to a gene: 8. In germline, CDR1 is SGHRS, CDR2 YFSETQ. This CDR3 has 16 residues. The CDR3, as DNA: TGCGCCAGCAGCGCTAGCGGGGGATCCTCGCAAGAGACCCAGTACTTC. Translating gives CASSASGGSSQETQYF. The full variable domain, completed using reference TRBV5-1 and TRBJ2-5, is KAGVTQTPRYLIKTRGQQVTLSCSPISGHRSVSWYQQTPGQGLQFLFEYFSETQRNKGNFPGRFSGRQFSNSRSEMNVSTLELGDSALYLCASSASGGSSQETQYFGPGTRLLVL.

The genes are TRBV10-2 and TRBJ2-7; no clear D gene. V gave up 6 bases and J gave up 0 bases, with 12 bases separating them. Germline loops: CDR1 WSHSY, CDR2 SAAADI. The CDR3 extends over 14 amino acids. CDR3: CASRPPPVSYEQYF. The CDR3, as DNA: TGCGCCAGCAGACCACCCCCGGTCTCCTACGAGCAGTACTTC.

The rearrangement uses TRBV5-1 and TRBJ2-1; 11 positions agree with TRBD1. Trimming removed 4 bases from V and 8 bases from J; junction bases left unmatched: 2. This CDR3 has 13 amino acids. In germline, CDR1 is SGHRS, CDR2 YFSETQ. In DNA, the CDR3 is TGCGCCAGCAGCGGACAGGGGGCCGATGAGCAGTTCTTC. Protein: CASSGQGADEQFF.

J is TRBJ1-6 and V is TRBV5-6; 7 nucleotides agree with TRBD1. Germline CDR1 SGHDT, CDR2 YYEEEE. V shed 0 bases and J 8 bases; nucleotides not matched to a gene: 5. This CDR3 spans 15 amino acids. In DNA, the CDR3 is TGTGCCAGCAGCTTGGACAGGGGTTGGGATTCACCCCTCCACTTT. Protein: CASSLDRGWDSPLHF.

Here the CDR3 reads CASSLAGNTEAFF. CDR3 bases: TGTGCCAGCAGCTTGGCGGGGAACACTGAAGCTTTCTTT. The chain uses TRBV5-5 and TRBJ1-1; D gene ambiguous. The CDR3 runs to 13 residues. The germline V gene encodes CDR1 SGHKS and CDR2 YYEKEE (reference sequence). V dropped 0 bases and J dropped 1 base, with 4 bases sitting between them.

The chain employs TRBV6-5 and TRBJ2-4; D perhaps matches TRBD1 (6 bases). Between the trimmed V and J ends, which lost 0 bases and 1 base, there was a span of 10 bases. The germline V gene encodes CDR1 MNHEY and CDR2 SVGAGI. This CDR3 contains 16 residues. CDR3 DNA: TGTGCCAGCAGTTACTCGGGGGCTGGGGCCAAAAACATTCAGTACTTC. Amino acids: CASSYSGAGAKNIQYF.

The V gene is TRBV5-6, the J gene TRBJ1-4; 8 nucleotides line up with TRBD1. J gave up 2 bases and V 3 bases, and 0 bases lay outside the gene matches. Germline-derived CDR1 and CDR2 are SGHDT and YYEEEE. The CDR3 length is 14 residues. The CDR3 nucleotides are TGTGCCAGCAGCTCAGGGGGCACTAATGAAAAACTGTTTTTT. Protein: CASSSGGTNEKLFF. The complete variable domain, with remaining parts taken from reference TRBV5-6 and TRBJ1-4, reads DAGVTQSPTHLIKTRGQQVTLRCSPKSGHDTVSWYQQALGQGPQFIFQYYEEEERQRGNFPDRFSGHQFPNYSSELNVNALLLGDSALYLCASSSGGTNEKLFFGSGTQLSVL.

The genes are TRBV25-1 and TRBJ1-1, with 7 bases fitting TRBD1. Unmatched junction bases numbered 5, after V lost 1 base and J lost 3 bases. Germline assignment: CDR1 MGHDK and CDR2 SYGVNS. The CDR3 spans 15 residues. CDR3 residues: CASSESIQGDTEAFF. CDR3 sequence (DNA): TGTGCCAGCAGTGAATCTATCCAGGGGGACACTGAAGCTTTCTTT. The whole variable domain, filled in from reference TRBV25-1 and TRBJ1-1, reads EADIYQTPRYLVIGTGKKITLECSQTMGHDKMYWYQQDPGMELHLIHYSYGVNSTEKGDLSSESTVSRIRTEHFPLTLESARPSHTSQYLCASSESIQGDTEAFFGQGTRLTVV.

The V gene is TRBV10-3, the J gene TRBJ2-5, with 9 positions matching TRBD2. Germline V lookup: CDR1 ENHRY, CDR2 SYGVKD. The CDR3 runs to 14 residues. Trimming removed 8 bases from V and 0 bases from J; junction bases left unmatched: 4. The CDR3 sequence is CAIGASGDQETQYF. CDR3 coding DNA: TGTGCCATCGGAGCTAGCGGGGACCAAGAGACCCAGTACTTC.

This clone has a single count. The V gene is TRBV5-1, the J gene TRBJ2-5; 7 bases fit TRBD2. This CDR3 contains 14 residues. V lost 4 bases, J lost 4 bases, and 7 bases stayed unmatched. Germline loops: CDR1 SGHRS, CDR2 YFSETQ. The CDR3 is CASSTTREGETQYF. CDR3 coding DNA: TGCGCCAGCAGCACCACTAGGGAGGGAGAGACCCAGTACTTC. The whole variable domain, filled in from reference TRBV5-1 and TRBJ2-5, reads KAGVTQTPRYLIKTRGQQVTLSCSPISGHRSVSWYQQTPGQGLQFLFEYFSETQRNKGNFPGRFSGRQFSNSRSEMNVSTLELGDSALYLCASSTTREGETQYFGPGTRLLVL.